The 26 T cell receptor beta chains below all came from one sample that was sequenced in a study of T-cell reconstitution after alpha-beta-depleted transplantation in children. Unique molecular identifiers were incorporated when the TCRbeta library was constructed. MiXCR, applied by TCRdb to the PCR reads, yields one record per CDR3 protein. Of hundreds of thousands of distinct CDR3 sequences detected, roughly 24% appear once; the ten largest clones hold roughly 15%. The material sequenced was PBMCs, mostly from graft donor cells, taken 360 days after TCRalphabeta/CD19-depleted stem cell transplant. The source of these receptors is a boy less than two years old who had a stem cell transplant for acute myeloid leukemia, so the T cells may come from the graft donor.

This clonotype occurred many times. The chain carries TRBV20-1 and TRBJ2-2; D is possibly TRBD1 or TRBD2 (6 bases each). The CDR3 runs 15 residues. The germline V gene encodes CDR1 DFQATT and CDR2 SNEGSKA (reference sequence). V was trimmed by 2 bases and J by 0 bases, leaving 10 bases between them. The CDR3: CSARRGTTNTGELFF. DNA of the CDR3: TGCAGTGCTAGACGGGGGACAACGAACACCGGGGAGCTGTTTTTT.

The V call is TRBV12-3 or TRBV12-4, the J call TRBJ1-5; possible D gene TRBD1, 5 bases. This CDR3 is 17 amino acids long. V was trimmed by 2 bases and J by 5 bases, leaving 19 bases between them. This CDR3 reads CASSLRVLGVGYQPQHF. DNA for the CDR3: TGTGCCAGCAGTTTAAGGGTTTTGGGGGTGGGGTATCAGCCCCAGCATTTT.

This clonotype was counted many times. The chain recombines TRBV11-2 with TRBJ2-2; D is possibly TRBD1 (5 bases). The V end lost 1 base, the J end lost 6 bases, and 15 bases lay between the germline ends. CDR3 size: 16 residues. Germline loops: CDR1 SGHAT, CDR2 FQNNGV. The CDR3 reads CASSLGQGFFAGELFF. The CDR3 coding sequence is TGTGCCAGCAGCTTAGGGCAGGGTTTTTTCGCCGGGGAGCTGTTTTTT.

The DNA for the CDR3 is TGCAGTGCTAGGGACCAAAGATCCTACAATGAGCAGTTCTTC. This codes for CSARDQRSYNEQFF. This chain connects TRBV20-1 to TRBJ2-1; no clear D gene. Looked up from germline, CDR1 is DFQATT and CDR2 is SNEGSKA (reference sequence). Trimming removed 3 bases from V and 1 base from J, with 10 bases in between. There are 14 residues in the CDR3.

J is TRBJ2-7 and V is TRBV7-2, with D tentatively TRBD1 or TRBD2 (5 bases each). CDR3 length: 15 amino acids. Germline V lookup: CDR1 SGHTA, CDR2 FQGNSA. V was clipped by 4 bases and J by 0 bases, with 13 bases between them. The CDR3 nucleotides read TGTGCCAGCAGCTCTCCGGGACGGAGCTCCTACGAGCAGTACTTC. Protein: CASSSPGRSSYEQYF.

The rearrangement uses TRBV28 and TRBJ2-5; 7 positions agree with TRBD1. V was clipped by 2 bases and J by 5 bases; unmatched bases: 8. CDR3 length equals 15 residues. The germline CDR1 and CDR2 sequences are MDHEN and SYDVKM. The CDR3 region has the DNA TGTGCCAGCAGTTTACCCGACAGGGTTCAGGAGACCCAGTACTTC. Amino acids: CASSLPDRVQETQYF.

The chain has TRBV19 and TRBJ2-2, with D uncertain. The CDR3 covers 11 residues. Trimming took off 3 bases at V and 6 bases at J, with 2 bases between the two ends. Germline V lookup: CDR1 LNHDA, CDR2 SQIVND (reference sequence). The CDR3 here is CASSIPGELFF. The CDR3 bases are TGTGCCAGTAGTATCCCCGGGGAGCTGTTTTTT.

This clonotype was found once. The CDR3: CASSKKAASGGEAEPTEQFF. The CDR3 DNA reads TGTGCCAGCAGCAAAAAGGCGGCTTCCGGTGGGGAGGCAGAGCCCACTGAGCAGTTCTTC. This chain links TRBV21-1 with TRBJ2-1; the table names TRBD2, a call not compared with the DNA. TRBV21-1 is labeled a pseudogene. This CDR3 is 20 amino acids long.

This clonotype was found many times. The chain links TRBV5-5 to TRBJ2-1; 7 nucleotides agree with TRBD1. Trimming at V came to 2 bases and at J to 6 bases, leaving 8 bases not matched to a gene. The CDR3 totals 15 residues. CDR1 is SGHKS, CDR2 YYEKEE, per germline (reference sequence). CDR3 region: CASSFPGQRLNEQFF. DNA for the CDR3: TGTGCCAGCAGCTTCCCGGGACAGCGTCTCAATGAGCAGTTCTTC.

CDR3 bases: TGTGCCAGCTCACCCCTTGGCAGGGGCAACGAGCAGTACTTC. Residues: CASSPLGRGNEQYF. The chain has TRBV18 and TRBJ2-7, with D possibly matching TRBD1 (6 bases). V lost 3 bases and J lost 5, with 14 bases in between. This CDR3 is built from 14 residues. Germline V gives CDR1 KGHSH, CDR2 LQKENI.

This clonotype was seen more than once but under ten times. The chain employs TRBV5-1 and TRBJ2-7, with D possibly TRBD1 on 6 matching bases. The CDR3 has 14 amino acids. Germline V CDR1 and CDR2: SGHRS, YFSETQ. The V gene lost 3 bases and the J gene lost 6 bases, with 16 bases spanning the gap. DNA for the CDR3: TGCGCCAGCAGCTCGACCGGGACAATGGGCGAGCAGTACGTC. Translated: CASSSTGTMGEQYV.

The rearrangement links TRBV7-2 to TRBJ1-1, with 8 bases fitting TRBD1. This CDR3 region has 13 residues. Germline lookup yields CDR1 SGHTA and CDR2 FQGNSA. V was pared by 5 bases and J by 11 bases, with 10 bases of the junction left unmatched. The CDR3 sequence is CASSQERTGQAFF. Written as DNA, the CDR3 is TGTGCCAGCAGCCAAGAAAGGACAGGGCAGGCTTTCTTT. Full variable domain (remainder filled in from reference TRBV7-2 and TRBJ1-1): GAGVSQSPSNKVTEKGKDVELRCDPISGHTALYWYRQSLGQGLEFLIYFQGNSAPDKSGLPSDRFSAERTGGSVSTLTIQRTQQEDSAVYLCASSQERTGQAFFGQGTRLTVV.

At least ten counts were recorded for this clonotype. In DNA form, the CDR3 reads TGTGCCAGCAGTGAAAGGAGACAGGGGACCACTGAAGCTTTCTTT. It specifies CASSERRQGTTEAFF. The V gene is TRBV6-1, the J gene TRBJ1-1; 8 bases map to TRBD1. The CDR3 spans 15 residues. From germline, CDR1 is MNHNS and CDR2 SASEGT. J gave up 4 bases and V 2 bases, and 6 bases lay outside the gene matches.

This clonotype was recorded at least ten times. CDR3 nucleotide sequence: TGCAGTGCTAGAGATGCCCGGACAGGGGAGACCCAGTACTTC. Amino acid sequence: CSARDARTGETQYF. The V gene is TRBV20-1, the J gene TRBJ2-5, with 8 bases fitting TRBD1. The CDR3 loop spans 14 amino acids. Germline V CDR1 and CDR2: DFQATT, SNEGSKA (reference sequence). J gave up 5 bases and V 0 bases, and 5 bases lay outside the gene matches.

The J gene is TRBJ2-1, the V gene TRBV14, with 8 bases identical to TRBD1. Germline CDR1 reads SGHDN; CDR2 reads FVKESK. The CDR3 extends over 16 amino acids. J was trimmed by 6 bases and V by 4 bases; bases with no gene match: 11. CDR3 bases: TGTGCCAGCAGCCCAATGGACAGGGTGGTTCGCAATGAGCAGTTCTTC. This gives the protein CASSPMDRVVRNEQFF.

This clonotype showed up just a few times. The chain combines TRBV12-3 or TRBV12-4 with TRBJ2-3, with a possible D match to TRBD1 (5 bases). Trimming shortened V by 1 base and J by 6 bases, and 11 bases separated the two germline ends. This CDR3 is built from 14 residues. CDR3 loop: CASSLDQGGDTQYF. The CDR3 DNA sequence: TGTGCCAGCAGTTTAGACCAGGGCGGCGATACGCAGTATTTT.

This clonotype was found a few times. This chain links TRBV7-2 with TRBJ2-1; D gene ambiguous. CDR1 and CDR2 from the germline V gene are SGHTA and FQGNSA. Trimming stripped 5 bases from V and 0 bases from J, with 8 bases between. This CDR3 spans 14 amino acids. CDR3 in DNA: TGTGCCAGCAGCCCAGTCTACTCCTACAATGAGCAGTTCTTC. Translation gives CASSPVYSYNEQFF.

The chain has TRBV15 and TRBJ2-7; 9 bases are shared with TRBD1. The J segment lost 2 bases and the V segment lost 0 bases, leaving 5 bases of the junction unmatched. The CDR3 runs 16 residues. The germline CDR1 and CDR2 sequences are LNHNV and YYDKDF (reference sequence). The CDR3 loop is CATSRDLQGAAYEQYF. The CDR3 nucleotides are TGTGCCACCAGCAGAGACTTACAGGGGGCAGCCTACGAGCAGTACTTC.

The rearrangement uses TRBV6-5 and TRBJ2-5, with TRBD1 as a possible D gene (6 bases). From germline, CDR1 is MNHEY and CDR2 SVGAGI. This CDR3 has 15 residues. V was pared by 4 bases and J by 7 bases, with 19 bases between. The CDR3 DNA follows: TGTGCCAGCAGTTCAGGGGCCGGCTCCCAGGGGACCCAGTACTTC. Translating gives CASSSGAGSQGTQYF.

The CDR3 DNA follows: TGTGCCAGCAGCACCTCAGGGCTACGTTACCCCTACGAGCAGTACGTC. It codes for CASSTSGLRYPYEQYV. The chain uses TRBV21-1 and TRBJ2-7; the listed D gene, TRBD1, was not tested against the DNA. TRBV21-1 has pseudogene status. CDR3 length equals 16 residues.

The chain uses TRBV9 and TRBJ2-3; D not certain. The CDR3 spans 14 residues. Germline-derived CDR1 and CDR2 are SGDLS and YYNGEE. V shed 0 bases and J shed 2 bases, with 7 bases lying between them. CDR3 DNA sequence: TGTGCCAGCAGCGTAGAAGTAGACACAGATACGCAGTATTTT. This translates into CASSVEVDTDTQYF.

The gene calls are TRBV28 and TRBJ2-3, with D possibly matching TRBD2 (6 bases). Trimming pared 6 bases from V and 4 bases from J, leaving 11 bases between. The CDR3 is 13 residues long. CDR1 MDHEN and CDR2 SYDVKM come from the germline V gene. For the CDR3, the DNA is TGTGCCAGCAGCGGGGGTGCCCCAGATACGCAGTATTTT. This sequence encodes CASSGGAPDTQYF.

The V call is TRBV13, the J call TRBJ2-7, with no clear D. Germline assignment: CDR1 PRHDT and CDR2 FYEKMQ (reference sequence). This CDR3 comprises 14 residues. The V and J ends lost 0 bases and 1 base respectively, with 7 bases between them. This CDR3 reads CASSLGLQSYEQYF. CDR3 sequence (DNA): TGTGCCAGCAGCTTAGGCCTCCAATCCTACGAGCAGTACTTC. Based on the CDR3 plus reference TRBV13 and TRBJ2-7, the full variable domain is AAGVIQSPRHLIKEKRETATLKCYPIPRHDTVYWYQQGPGQDPQFLISFYEKMQSDKGSIPDRFSAQQFSDYHSELNMSSLELGDSALYFCASSLGLQSYEQYFGPGTRLTVT.

The V call is TRBV5-1, the J call TRBJ2-7, with 12 bases identical to TRBD1. Germline CDR1 and CDR2: SGHRS and YFSETQ. V lost 4 bases, J lost 5 bases, and 7 bases stayed unmatched. The CDR3 runs to 15 residues. The CDR3 loop reads CASSAGTGGWDEQYF. CDR3 nucleotide sequence: TGCGCCAGCAGCGCTGGGACAGGGGGCTGGGACGAGCAGTACTTC.

This chain joins TRBV12-3 or TRBV12-4 and TRBJ2-5; D gene uncertain. The CDR3 runs to 12 residues. V lost 4 bases, J lost 9 bases, and 12 bases lay in between. The CDR3 reads CASSSGQTAQYF. Written as DNA, the CDR3 is TGTGCCAGCAGTTCTGGGCAAACGGCCCAGTACTTC.

This chain connects TRBV12-3 or TRBV12-4 to TRBJ2-7; unclear D gene. The CDR3 is made up of 14 amino acids. Trimming took 8 bases from V and 3 from J, leaving 17 bases between them. In DNA, the CDR3 is TGTGCCAGCTCGTCAGGCAGCGCCCTCTACGAGCAGTACTTC. Translation gives CASSSGSALYEQYF.